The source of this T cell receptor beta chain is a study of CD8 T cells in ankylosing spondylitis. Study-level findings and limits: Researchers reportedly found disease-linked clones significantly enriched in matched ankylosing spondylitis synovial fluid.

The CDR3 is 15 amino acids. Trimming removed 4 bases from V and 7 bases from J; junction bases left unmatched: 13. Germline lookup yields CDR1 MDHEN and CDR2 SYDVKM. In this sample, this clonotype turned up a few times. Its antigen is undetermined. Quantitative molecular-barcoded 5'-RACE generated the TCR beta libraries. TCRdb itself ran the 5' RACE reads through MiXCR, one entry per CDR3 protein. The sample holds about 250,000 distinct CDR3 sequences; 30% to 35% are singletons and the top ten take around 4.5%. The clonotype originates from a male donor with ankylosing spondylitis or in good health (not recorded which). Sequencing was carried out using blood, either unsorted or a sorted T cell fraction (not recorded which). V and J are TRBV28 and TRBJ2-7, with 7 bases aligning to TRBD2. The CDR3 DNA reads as TGTGCCAGCAGTTCCCTATCGGGACTATTTCATGAGCAGTACTTC. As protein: CASSSLSGLFHEQYF.